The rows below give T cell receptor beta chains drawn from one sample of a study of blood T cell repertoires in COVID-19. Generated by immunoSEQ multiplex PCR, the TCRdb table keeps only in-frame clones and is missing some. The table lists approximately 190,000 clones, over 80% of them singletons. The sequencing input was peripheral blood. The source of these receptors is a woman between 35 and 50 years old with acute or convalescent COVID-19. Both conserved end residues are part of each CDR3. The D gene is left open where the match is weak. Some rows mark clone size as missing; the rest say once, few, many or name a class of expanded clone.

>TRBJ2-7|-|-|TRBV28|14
CASSPPGLLREQYF
TGTGCCAGCAGTCCCCCTGGACTGCTTCGGGAGCAGTACTTC
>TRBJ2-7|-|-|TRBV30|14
CAWSPTGFPYEQYF
TGTGCCTGGAGTCCCACAGGGTTTCCCTACGAGCAGTACTTC
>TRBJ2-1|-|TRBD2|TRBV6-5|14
CASSSQREVGEQFF
TGTGCCAGCAGTTCTCAGCGGGAGGTCGGTGAGCAGTTCTTC
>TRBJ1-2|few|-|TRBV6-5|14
CASQRDVFSGGYTF
TGTGCCAGCCAGAGGGATGTTTTTTCTGGGGGCTACACCTTC
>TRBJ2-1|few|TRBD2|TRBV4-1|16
CASSQGLTSGGAEQFF
TGCGCCAGCAGCCAAGGCTTGACTAGCGGGGGTGCGGAGCAGTTCTTC
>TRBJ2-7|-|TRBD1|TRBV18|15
CASSPFRDSAYEQYF
TGTGCCAGCTCACCCTTCCGGGACAGCGCCTACGAGCAGTACTTC
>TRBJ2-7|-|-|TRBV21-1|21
CASTYIETSGGKIPDSYEQYF
TGTGCCAGCACCTACATAGAGACTAGCGGGGGGAAAATACCGGACTCCTACGAGCAGTACTTC
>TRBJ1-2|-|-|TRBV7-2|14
CASSTGRTAFGYTF
TGTGCCAGCAGCACCGGGAGGACAGCTTTTGGCTACACCTTC
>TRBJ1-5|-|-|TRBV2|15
CASSEYQGWNQPQHF
TGTGCCAGCAGTGAATATCAGGGCTGGAATCAGCCCCAGCATTTT
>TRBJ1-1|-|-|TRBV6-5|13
CATPTGLNTEAFF
TGTGCCACCCCGACAGGTCTGAACACTGAAGCTTTCTTT
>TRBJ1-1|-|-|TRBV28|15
CASRQAAAGNTEAFF
TGTGCCAGCAGGCAAGCTGCCGCGGGGAACACTGAAGCTTTCTTT
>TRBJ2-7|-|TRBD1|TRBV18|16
CASSPGTAVTGYEQYF
TGTGCCAGCTCACCAGGGACAGCCGTTACGGGTTACGAGCAGTACTTC
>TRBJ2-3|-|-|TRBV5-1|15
CASSLTRPSTDTQYF
TGCGCCAGCAGCTTGACTAGACCTAGCACAGATACGCAGTATTTT
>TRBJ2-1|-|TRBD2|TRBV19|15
CASSIGLAKYNEQFF
TGTGCCAGTAGTATCGGACTAGCGAAGTACAATGAGCAGTTCTTC
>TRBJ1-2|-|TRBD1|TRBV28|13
CASSFDRVGGYTF
TGTGCCAGCAGCTTCGACAGGGTTGGCGGCTACACCTTC
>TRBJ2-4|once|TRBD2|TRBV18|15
CASSPPGGMRNIQYF
TGTGCCAGCTCACCCCCCGGGGGGATGAGAAACATTCAGTACTTC
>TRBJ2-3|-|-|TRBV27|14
CASSSGASTDTQYF
TGTGCCAGCAGCTCGGGAGCCAGCACAGATACGCAGTATTTT
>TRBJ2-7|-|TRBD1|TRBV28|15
CASSSVTGGWYEQYF
TGTGCCAGCAGTTCCGTGACAGGGGGCTGGTACGAGCAGTACTTC
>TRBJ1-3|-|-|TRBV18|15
CASSPLGNSGNTIYF
TGTGCCAGCTCACCCTTGGGCAACTCTGGAAACACCATATATTTT
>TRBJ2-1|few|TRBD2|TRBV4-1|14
CASSQEGLVNEQFF
TGCGCCAGCAGCCAAGAGGGACTAGTCAATGAGCAGTTCTTC
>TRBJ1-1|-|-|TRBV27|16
CASSLRGRPRNTEAFF
TGTGCCAGCAGCTTAAGAGGCCGGCCCCGAAACACTGAAGCTTTCTTT
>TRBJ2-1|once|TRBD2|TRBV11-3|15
CASSCSGREYNEQFF
TGTGCCAGCAGCTGTAGCGGGAGAGAATACAATGAGCAGTTCTTC
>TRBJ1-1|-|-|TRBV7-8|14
CASSLGGDSTEAFF
TGTGCCAGCAGCTTAGGGGGGGATAGTACTGAAGCTTTCTTT
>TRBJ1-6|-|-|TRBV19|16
CASSPRAGAKDSPLHF
TGTGCCAGTAGTCCCCGGGCGGGGGCGAAGGATTCACCCCTCCACTTT